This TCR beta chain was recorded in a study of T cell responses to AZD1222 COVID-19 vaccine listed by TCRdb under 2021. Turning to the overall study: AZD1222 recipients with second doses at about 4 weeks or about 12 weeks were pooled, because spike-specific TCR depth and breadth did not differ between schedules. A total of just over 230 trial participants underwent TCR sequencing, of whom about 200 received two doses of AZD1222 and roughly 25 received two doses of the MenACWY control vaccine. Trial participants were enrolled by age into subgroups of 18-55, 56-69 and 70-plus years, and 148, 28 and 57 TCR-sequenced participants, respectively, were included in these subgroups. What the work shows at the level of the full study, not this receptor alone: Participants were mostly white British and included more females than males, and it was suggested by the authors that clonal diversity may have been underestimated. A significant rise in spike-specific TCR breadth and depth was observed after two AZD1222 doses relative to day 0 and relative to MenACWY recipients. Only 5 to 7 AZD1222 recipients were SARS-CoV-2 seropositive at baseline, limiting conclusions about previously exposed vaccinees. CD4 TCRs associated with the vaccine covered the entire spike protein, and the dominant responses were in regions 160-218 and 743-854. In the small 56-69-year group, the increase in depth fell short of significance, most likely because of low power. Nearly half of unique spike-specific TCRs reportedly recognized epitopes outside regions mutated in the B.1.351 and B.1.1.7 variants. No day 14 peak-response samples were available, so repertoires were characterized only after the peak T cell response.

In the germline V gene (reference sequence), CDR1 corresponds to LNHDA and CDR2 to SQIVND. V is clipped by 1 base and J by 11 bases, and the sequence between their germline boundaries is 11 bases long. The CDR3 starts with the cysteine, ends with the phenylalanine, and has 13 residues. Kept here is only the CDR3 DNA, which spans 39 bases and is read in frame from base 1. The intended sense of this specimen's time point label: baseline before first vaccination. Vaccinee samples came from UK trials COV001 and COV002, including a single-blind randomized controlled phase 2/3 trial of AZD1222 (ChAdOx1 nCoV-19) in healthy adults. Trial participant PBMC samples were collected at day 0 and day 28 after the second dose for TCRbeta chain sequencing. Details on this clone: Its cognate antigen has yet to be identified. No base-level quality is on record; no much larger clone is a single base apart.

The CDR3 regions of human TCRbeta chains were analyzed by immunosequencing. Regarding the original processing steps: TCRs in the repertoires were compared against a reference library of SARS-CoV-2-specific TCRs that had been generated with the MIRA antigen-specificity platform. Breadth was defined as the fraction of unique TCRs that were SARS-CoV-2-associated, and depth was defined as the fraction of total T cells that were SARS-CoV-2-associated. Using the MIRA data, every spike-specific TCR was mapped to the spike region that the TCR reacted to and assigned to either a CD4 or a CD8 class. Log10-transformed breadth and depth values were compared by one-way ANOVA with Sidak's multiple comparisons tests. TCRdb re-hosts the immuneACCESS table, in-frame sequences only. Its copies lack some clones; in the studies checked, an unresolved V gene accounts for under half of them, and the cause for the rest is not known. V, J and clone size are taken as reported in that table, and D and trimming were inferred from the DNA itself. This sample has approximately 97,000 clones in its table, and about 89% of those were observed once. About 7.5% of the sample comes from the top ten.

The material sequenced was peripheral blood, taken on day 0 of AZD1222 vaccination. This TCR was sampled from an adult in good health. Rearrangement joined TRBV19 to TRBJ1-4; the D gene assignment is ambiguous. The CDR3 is CASSIASVGKLFF. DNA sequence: TGTGCCAGTAGTATAGCGTCGGTGGGGAAACTGTTTTTT.